The text below deals with one T cell receptor (beta chain). V lost 5 bases and J lost 6; bases outside the gene matches: 5. The CDR3 extends over 14 amino acids. The germline gives CDR1 LNHDA, CDR2 SQIVND (reference sequence). The sample is drawn from a study of blood T cell repertoires in COVID-19. Study-wide context: T cells, B-cell-depleted T cells, or PBMCs supplied cDNA or gDNA.

In the authors' methods: Reference gene primers were amplified, and this amplification served to estimate nucleated cell counts. Clones were sequenced by immunoSEQ multiplex PCR, and TCRdb holds only the in-frame ones, with some missing. The DNA was the basis for D and trimming; V, J and clone size are from that table. Of 150,000 to 200,000 clones in the sample, 70% to 85% are singletons; the top ten hold approximately 1.1%. Sample: peripheral blood. The V call is TRBV19, the J call TRBJ2-3, with TRBD2 identical over 10 bases. This receptor was identified in a man between 60 and 75 years old who had recovered from COVID-19. The CDR3, as DNA: TGTGCCAGTAGTCAGCGGGGGGGCCGTGATACGCAGTATTTT. Translated: CASSQRGGRDTQYF.